These 9 T cell receptor beta chains share one sample of origin, sequenced in a study of blood T cell repertoires in COVID-19. Assay used: immunoSEQ multiplex PCR; TCRdb lists only in-frame clones, some missing. The sample carries a few hundred thousand clones, roughly 80% recorded once. Sample: peripheral blood. These receptor sequences come from a woman in her late teens or twenties with acute or convalescent COVID-19.

The rearrangement uses TRBV19 and TRBJ2-2; D may be TRBD2 (6 bases). Between the trimmed V and J ends, which lost 4 bases and 4 bases, there was a span of 13 bases. This CDR3 comprises 15 residues. Looked up from germline, CDR1 is LNHDA and CDR2 is SQIVND (reference sequence). The CDR3 here is CASSTSVGFTGELFF. As DNA, the CDR3 is TGTGCCAGTAGTACTAGCGTGGGATTCACCGGGGAGCTGTTTTTT.

The chain employs TRBV14 and TRBJ2-1; 7 positions match TRBD1. V shed 1 base and J 2 bases; nucleotides not matched to a gene: 2. CDR1 and CDR2 (germline): SGHDN, FVKESK. CDR3 size: 15 residues. The CDR3: CASSQVGTAYNEQFF. CDR3 in DNA: TGTGCCAGCAGCCAAGTAGGGACAGCCTACAATGAGCAGTTCTTC.

The rearrangement joins TRBV3-1 (or the pseudogene TRBV3-2) to TRBJ2-7; a weak D match, TRBD2 (6 bases). Germline CDR1 is LGHDT and CDR2 is YNNKEL (reference sequence). The V and J ends lost 4 bases and 3 bases respectively, with 16 bases between them. The CDR3 is 15 residues long. The CDR3, as DNA: TGTGCCAGCAGCCCGATGGCCCTCGGGGGCTACGAGCAGTACTTC. Its protein is CASSPMALGGYEQYF.

The CDR3 reads CASSIGLRSYGYTF. The CDR3 region has the DNA TGTGCCAGCAGCATAGGGCTCCGATCCTATGGCTACACCTTC. The chain carries TRBV11-2 and TRBJ1-2; D unclear. There are 14 residues in the CDR3. V was cut by 5 bases and J by 4 bases, with 14 bases left in between. Germline CDR1 reads SGHAT; CDR2 reads FQNNGV.

V usage is TRBV6-5 and J usage is TRBJ2-1; TRBD2 is a possible D gene (5 bases). V was cut by 6 bases and J by 4 bases, with 16 bases left in between. CDR3 length: 15 amino acids. CDR1 MNHEY and CDR2 SVGAGI come from the germline V gene. Here the CDR3 reads CASRVLRDLYNEQFF. The CDR3 DNA is TGTGCCAGCAGAGTACTCCGGGATCTTTACAATGAGCAGTTCTTC.

Notes on this clone: The sample has other DNA sequences that encode this CDR3 too. The V gene is TRBV18, the J gene TRBJ1-5; no clear D. V was clipped by 2 bases and J by 2 bases, with 4 bases between them. The germline gives CDR1 KGHSH, CDR2 LQKENI. The CDR3 covers 13 residues. The CDR3 spells CASSPSGNQPQHF. The CDR3 region has the DNA TGTGCCAGCTCACCATCGGGCAATCAGCCCCAGCATTTT.

The genes are TRBV5-6 and TRBJ1-2; a weak D match, TRBD1 (5 bases). Trimming took off 0 bases at V and 4 bases at J, with 10 bases between the two ends. This CDR3 region has 14 residues. Germline-derived CDR1 and CDR2 are SGHDT and YYEEEE. The CDR3 coding sequence is TGTGCCAGCAGCTTGGGGACACGCGCCTATGGCTACACCTTC. Amino acid sequence: CASSLGTRAYGYTF.

CDR3 DNA sequence: TGTGCCAGCAGTGACAGGGCGGGGGACACTGAAGCTTTCTTT. Translated, it gives CASSDRAGDTEAFF. The chain carries TRBV25-1 and TRBJ1-1; D may be TRBD1 (5 bases). The CDR3 length is 14 residues. CDR1 is MGHDK and CDR2 is SYGVNS in the germline V gene. V was pared by 3 bases and J by 3 bases, with 11 bases between.

The chain links TRBV19 to TRBJ2-4; a possible D gene is TRBD2 (6 bases). V was cut by 6 bases and J by 0 bases, with 15 bases left in between. This CDR3 comprises 16 residues. The V gene's germline CDR1 is LNHDA and CDR2 SQIVND (reference sequence). In DNA form, the CDR3 reads TGTGCCAGTAGCAGGCCCCATAGCGGAGCCAAAAACATTCAGTACTTC. Its protein is CASSRPHSGAKNIQYF.